This passage covers 32 T cell receptor beta chains from one sample sequenced in a study of graft-versus-host responses after intestinal transplantation (dated by TCRdb to about 2021). The library was obtained by the immunoSEQ multiplex PCR assay. The table comes from immuneACCESS by way of TCRdb, which keeps in-frame sequences with V and J called. Part of the clones is missing from these tables; in studies checked, under half for an unresolved V gene and the rest for unknown reasons. A total of about 93,000 clones appear in this sample, over 80% of them only once. The ten top clones hold over 0.45% of the sample. In light of the paper, this sample's time point label describes: cells obtained before transplantation from donor or recipient. These receptors' targets are unknown. This specimen was unstimulated CD8+ T cells sorted from spleen or lymph node cells, taken before intestinal transplant. These receptors came from a human donor who received an intestinal transplant.

This rearrangement joins TRBV7-2 to TRBJ2-1; D ambiguous. The ends were cut back, 5 bases at V and 3 bases at J, with 5 bases in the middle. CDR3 length: 12 residues. The germline V gene encodes CDR1 SGHTA and CDR2 FQGNSA. The CDR3 region is CASSGLYNEQFF. The CDR3 DNA follows: TGTGCCAGCAGCGGGCTCTACAATGAGCAGTTCTTC.

V usage is TRBV4-3 and J usage is TRBJ1-4; D unresolved. The CDR3 sequence is 16 residues long. Germline CDR1 LGHNA, CDR2 YSLEER. The ends were cut back, 0 bases at V and 0 bases at J, with 8 bases in the middle. CDR3 sequence: CASSQDRGATNEKLFF. CDR3 in DNA: TGCGCCAGCAGCCAAGATCGAGGCGCAACTAATGAAAAACTGTTTTTT.

The genes are TRBV9 and TRBJ1-2; D not resolved. The CDR3 length is 13 residues. Trimming took 3 bases from V and 7 from J, leaving 13 bases between them. Germline V gene lookup returns CDR1 SGDLS and CDR2 YYNGEE. The CDR3 reads CASSAPRSTGYTF. In nucleotides, the CDR3 is TGTGCCAGCAGCGCCCCTAGGAGTACTGGCTACACCTTC.

V gene TRBV10-2 combines with J gene TRBJ2-7, with D possibly being TRBD2 (5 bases). Looked up from germline, CDR1 is WSHSY and CDR2 is SAAADI. The CDR3 runs 12 residues. Deletions cut 6 bases from V and 4 bases from J, with 10 bases between. CDR3 sequence (DNA): TGCGCCAGCAGGGACTTCTCATACGAGCAGTACTTC. Encoded protein: CASRDFSYEQYF.

This sequence joins TRBV20-1 and TRBJ2-7; D possibly corresponds to TRBD2 (6 bases). The CDR3 contains 10 residues. Germline values: CDR1 DFQATT, CDR2 SNEGSKA (reference sequence). V gave up 6 bases and J gave up 3 bases, with 6 bases separating them. As DNA, the CDR3 is TGCAGTGCGGGGGGCTACGAGCAGTACTTC. It is translated as CSAGGYEQYF.

The rearrangement uses TRBV7-2 and TRBJ1-2; 7 bases agree with TRBD1. V shed 2 bases, J shed 5 bases, and the junction held 8 bases outside the gene matches. Germline CDR1 reads SGHTA; CDR2 reads FQGNSA. The CDR3 spans 15 residues. CDR3 loop: CASSLLTGSLYGYTF. The CDR3 region has the DNA TGTGCCAGCAGCTTATTGACAGGGTCCCTATATGGCTACACCTTC.

V and J are TRBV30 and TRBJ2-7, with D perhaps TRBD2 (5 bases). This CDR3 is built from 15 residues. The germline CDR1 and CDR2 sequences are GTSNPN and SVGIG (reference sequence). V lost 3 bases and J lost 3, with 18 bases in between. The CDR3 region is CAWSGPPSGGYEQYF. The CDR3 DNA reads TGTGCCTGGAGCGGCCCGCCCTCAGGAGGCTACGAGCAGTACTTC. The complete variable domain, with remaining parts taken from reference TRBV30 and TRBJ2-7, reads SQTIHQWPATLVQPVGSPLSLECTVEGTSNPNLYWYRQAAGRGLQLLFYSVGIGQISSEVPQNLSASRPQDRQFILSSKKLLLSDSGFYLCAWSGPPSGGYEQYFGPGTRLTVT.

This rearrangement joins TRBV4-3 to TRBJ2-7; no reliable D call. Trimming pared 1 base from V and 7 bases from J, leaving 11 bases between. The germline V gene encodes CDR1 LGHNA and CDR2 YSLEER. The CDR3 sequence is 13 residues long. This CDR3 is CASSQGSGLEQYF. The DNA of the CDR3 is TGCGCCAGCAGCCAAGGTTCGGGTTTGGAGCAGTACTTC.

The chain combines TRBV5-8 with TRBJ2-1; 8 bases fit TRBD2. The CDR3 loop spans 15 amino acids. Germline trimming cut 4 bases from V and 8 bases from J; bases unmatched to any gene: 11. Germline V gives CDR1 SGHTS, CDR2 YDEGEE. CDR3 in amino acids: CASSAGLAAGDEQFF. The CDR3 nucleotides are TGTGCCAGCAGCGCCGGACTAGCCGCAGGCGATGAGCAGTTCTTC.

The rearrangement joins TRBV19 to TRBJ2-7, with D unresolved. V gave up 7 bases and J gave up 5 bases, with 15 bases separating them. CDR1 LNHDA and CDR2 SQIVND come from the germline V gene (reference sequence). There are 13 residues in the CDR3. CDR3 sequence: CASNDGGAHEQYF. The CDR3 DNA reads TGTGCCAGTAACGATGGCGGTGCCCACGAGCAGTACTTC.

V usage is TRBV19 and J usage is TRBJ1-6; 11 nucleotides align to TRBD1. From germline, CDR1 is LNHDA and CDR2 SQIVND (reference sequence). The CDR3 has 19 residues. J gave up 3 bases and V 7 bases, and 14 bases lay outside the gene matches. This chain's CDR3 is CASIGGDRGRLIYNSPLHF. DNA for the CDR3: TGTGCCAGTATAGGAGGGGACAGGGGGAGACTTATCTATAATTCACCCCTCCACTTT. Full variable domain (outside the CDR3, taken from reference TRBV19 and TRBJ1-6): DGGITQSPKYLFRKEGQNVTLSCEQNLNHDAMYWYRQDPGQGLRLIYYSQIVNDFQKGDIAEGYSVSREKKESFPLTVTSAQKNPTAFYLCASIGGDRGRLIYNSPLHFGNGTRLTVT.

The chain combines TRBV6-1 with TRBJ1-5, with 7 bases lining up with TRBD1. This CDR3 is built from 15 residues. The germline V gene has CDR1 MNHNS and CDR2 SASEGT. The V segment lost 7 bases and the J segment 3 bases; nucleotides outside the gene matches: 9. The CDR3 spells CASNLGGKNNQPQHF. Written as DNA, the CDR3 is TGTGCCAGCAATCTAGGGGGCAAGAACAATCAGCCCCAGCATTTT.

CDR3 sequence: CASTTGNTGELFF. CDR3 in DNA: TGTGCCAGCACGACTGGAAACACCGGGGAGCTGTTTTTT. V and J are TRBV6-1 and TRBJ2-2; D gene ambiguous. The V gene's germline CDR1 is MNHNS and CDR2 SASEGT. The CDR3 runs to 13 residues. The V end was cut by 7 bases, the J end by 2 bases, with 8 bases between.

This chain uses TRBV30 with TRBJ2-3, with a weak D call TRBD1 (6 bases). This CDR3 has 14 residues. Germline CDR1 is GTSNPN and CDR2 is SVGIG (reference sequence). The ends were cut back, 1 base at V and 4 bases at J, with 12 bases in the middle. CDR3 DNA sequence: TGTGCCTGGAGTGCAGGGGTGGGTCCAGATACGCAGTATTTT. Its protein product is CAWSAGVGPDTQYF.

The rearrangement uses TRBV7-9 and TRBJ1-1; 9 nucleotides agree with TRBD1. CDR1 and CDR2 from the germline V gene are SEHNR and FQNEAQ (reference sequence). The CDR3 contains 16 residues. V gave up 5 bases and J gave up 5 bases; unmatched junction bases: 12. The CDR3 DNA is TGTGCCAGCAGCCCGCAATTCACAGGGGGCGGAACTGAAGCTTTCTTT. Translating gives CASSPQFTGGGTEAFF.

The chain carries TRBV7-2 and TRBJ2-1; TRBD2 matches 9 bases. The CDR3 is 17 amino acids. The J segment lost 5 bases and the V segment lost 2 bases, leaving 10 bases of the junction unmatched. Germline CDR1 reads SGHTA; CDR2 reads FQGNSA. Here the CDR3 reads CASSLPVSGGTHNEQFF. The CDR3 DNA is TGTGCCAGCAGCTTACCGGTTAGCGGGGGCACCCACAATGAGCAGTTCTTC.

The chain recombines TRBV18 with TRBJ2-7; D is possibly TRBD1 (6 bases). Trimming left V 3 bases short and J 2 bases short, with 11 bases between. This CDR3 is built from 14 residues. CDR1 and CDR2 (germline): KGHSH, LQKENI. CDR3 in DNA: TGTGCCAGCTCACCGGTCCAGGGGCCCTACGAGCAGTACTTC. Translation: CASSPVQGPYEQYF.

The V call is TRBV7-9, the J call TRBJ2-7, with D possibly being TRBD1 (6 bases). The CDR3 extends over 17 amino acids. V lost 4 bases to trimming and J lost 2 bases, with 21 bases between them. Germline V CDR1 and CDR2: SEHNR, FQNEAQ (reference sequence). The CDR3 loop is CASSSLVPQGNPYEQYF. CDR3 bases: TGTGCCAGCAGCTCCCTGGTCCCGCAGGGGAACCCCTACGAGCAGTACTTC.

The rearrangement links TRBV6-1 to TRBJ2-1; the D is unclear. Trimming removed 3 bases from V and 9 bases from J, with 15 bases in between. This CDR3 comprises 14 residues. CDR1 MNHNS and CDR2 SASEGT come from the germline V gene. The CDR3 here is CASSEVASVGEQFF. The CDR3 DNA sequence: TGTGCCAGCAGTGAGGTGGCTAGTGTAGGTGAGCAGTTCTTC.

This chain links TRBV27 with TRBJ2-5; TRBD2 is a possible D gene (5 bases). The V and J ends lost 4 bases and 3 bases respectively, with 21 bases between them. CDR3 length equals 17 residues. Germline CDR1 is MNHEY and CDR2 is SMNVEV (reference sequence). The CDR3 DNA reads as TGTGCCAGCAGTTCGGTACCCCCAGGCACCGGGGAAGAGACCCAGTACTTC. Amino acid sequence: CASSSVPPGTGEETQYF.

The sample holds one count of this clone. The V gene is TRBV19, the J gene TRBJ1-1; D possibly corresponds to TRBD1 (5 bases). The CDR3 runs 14 residues. V was cut by 4 bases and J by 1 base, with 10 bases left in between. Per germline, CDR1 LNHDA and CDR2 SQIVND (reference sequence). CDR3: CASSRSQGNTEAFF. The DNA of the CDR3 is TGTGCCAGTAGTAGGTCTCAGGGGAACACTGAAGCTTTCTTT.

The V call is TRBV19, the J call TRBJ1-1, with TRBD1 matching over 9 bases. Germline-derived CDR1 and CDR2 are LNHDA and SQIVND (reference sequence). J lost 4 bases, V lost 6 bases, and 3 bases had no gene match. The CDR3 consists of 13 residues. The CDR3: CASRQGAFTEAFF. In nucleotides, the CDR3 is TGTGCCAGTAGACAGGGGGCTTTCACTGAAGCTTTCTTT.

The chain has TRBV5-8 and TRBJ2-1; TRBD2 aligns across 15 bases. V lost 2 bases to trimming and J lost 0 bases; unmatched junction nucleotides: 9. This CDR3 is 20 amino acids long. Per the germline V gene, CDR1 is SGHTS and CDR2 is YDEGEE. CDR3 in amino acids: CASSFSTGTSGGTSYNEQFF. CDR3 coding DNA: TGTGCCAGCAGCTTCTCAACCGGGACTAGCGGGGGGACCTCCTACAATGAGCAGTTCTTC. Based on the CDR3 plus reference TRBV5-8 and TRBJ2-1, the full variable domain is EAGVTQSPTHLIKTRGQQATLRCSPISGHTSVYWYQQALGLGLQFLLWYDEGEERNRGNFPPRFSGRQFPNYSSELNVNALELEDSALYLCASSFSTGTSGGTSYNEQFFGPGTRLTVL.

The chain links TRBV7-9 to TRBJ2-1; TRBD1 matches at 8 bases. The germline V gene has CDR1 SEHNR and CDR2 FQNEAQ (reference sequence). V shed 5 bases, J shed 0 bases, and the junction held 9 bases outside the gene matches. The CDR3 is made up of 17 amino acids. The CDR3 region is CASSASRDRSSYNEQFF. Here the CDR3 DNA reads TGTGCCAGCAGCGCAAGCCGGGACAGGAGCTCCTACAATGAGCAGTTCTTC.

In its sample, this clone was seen once. The chain has TRBV27 and TRBJ2-7; TRBD2 aligns across 7 bases. V dropped 4 bases and J dropped 7; count of bases not matched to a gene: 13. CDR3 size: 15 residues. Germline values: CDR1 MNHEY, CDR2 SMNVEV (reference sequence). In nucleotides, the CDR3 is TGTGCCAGCAGTTCACGGGACTACTACCCGTGGGAGCAGTACTTC. Encoded protein: CASSSRDYYPWEQYF.

The J gene is TRBJ1-2, the V gene TRBV29-1; the match to TRBD1 covers 7 bases. CDR1 and CDR2 (germline): SQVTM, ANQGSEA. V shed 4 bases, J shed 5 bases, and the junction held 16 bases outside the gene matches. The CDR3 spans 16 residues. CDR3: CSVVGGQPKHQYGYTF. Written as DNA, the CDR3 is TGCAGCGTTGTGGGGGGACAGCCCAAGCACCAATATGGCTACACCTTC.

This chain uses TRBV5-4 with TRBJ1-2, with a tentative D call TRBD1 (5 bases). Trimming pared 0 bases from V and 1 base from J, leaving 10 bases between. CDR1 is SGHNT, CDR2 YYREEE, per germline (reference sequence). The CDR3 extends over 15 amino acids. The CDR3 nucleotides read TGTGCCAGCAGCTTGGCGGAGGGACTTAACTATGGCTACACCTTC. Translation: CASSLAEGLNYGYTF.

The gene calls are TRBV4-1 and TRBJ2-3, with D possibly being TRBD1 (5 bases). Trimming removed 0 bases from V and 0 bases from J, with 16 bases in between. The germline V gene encodes CDR1 MGHRA and CDR2 YSYEKL. The CDR3 loop spans 18 amino acids. CDR3 DNA: TGCGCCAGCAGCCAAGATCCCCAGGGATCCGCTAGCACAGATACGCAGTATTTT. It yields the protein CASSQDPQGSASTDTQYF.

The rearrangement joins TRBV19 to TRBJ2-1; D perhaps matches TRBD2 (7 bases). The germline gives CDR1 LNHDA, CDR2 SQIVND (reference sequence). The V end was cut by 3 bases, the J end by 2 bases, with 11 bases between. This CDR3 has 15 amino acids. The CDR3 spells CASSMGGATYNEQFF. CDR3 DNA: TGTGCCAGTAGTATGGGGGGGGCCACCTACAATGAGCAGTTCTTC.

CDR3: CASSVVDQETQYF. The CDR3 bases are TGTGCCAGCAGCGTAGTAGACCAAGAGACCCAGTACTTC. The chain uses TRBV9 and TRBJ2-5; D ambiguous. The CDR3 runs 13 residues. V was pared by 0 bases and J by 0 bases, with 3 bases between. CDR1 is SGDLS and CDR2 is YYNGEE in the germline V gene.

The chain employs TRBV28 and TRBJ2-1, with 15 positions matching TRBD2. The CDR3 loop spans 14 amino acids. V dropped 4 bases and J dropped 9; count of bases not matched to a gene: 1. From germline, CDR1 is MDHEN and CDR2 SYDVKM. Written as DNA, the CDR3 is TGTGCCAGCAGTTCGGGACTAGCGGGAGGTGAGCAGTTCTTC. This codes for CASSSGLAGGEQFF. Drawing the rest from reference TRBV28 and TRBJ2-1, the complete variable domain is DVKVTQSSRYLVKRTGEKVFLECVQDMDHENMFWYRQDPGLGLRLIYFSYDVKMKEKGDIPEGYSVSREKKERFSLILESASTNQTSMYLCASSSGLAGGEQFFGPGTRLTVL.

The chain recombines TRBV13 with TRBJ1-2, with D unresolved. The germline V and J ends were trimmed by 0 bases and 4 bases, with 12 bases remaining between them. The CDR3 totals 15 residues. Germline assignment: CDR1 PRHDT and CDR2 FYEKMQ (reference sequence). In DNA, the CDR3 is TGTGCCAGCAGCTTAGGAAAGAACAGCTTCTATGGCTACACCTTC. This sequence encodes CASSLGKNSFYGYTF.